Shown below are 30 T cell receptor beta chains from a single sample sequenced in a study of breast tumors, draining lymph nodes, adjacent tissues (dated by TCRdb to about 2016). The library was built by means of multiplex PCR. TCRdb names Illumina HiSeq 2000 as the instrument used. The raw public reads went through TCRdb reprocessing: fastp at Q25, MiXCR clone calling, in-frame beta chains kept. Every CDR3 protein is listed once, alongside the most common genes and DNA of its rows. The sample table contains about 200,000 distinct CDR3 sequences; only one count was recorded for approximately 31% of them. The top ten constitute around 4.5% of the sample. The lymph node samples were taken from the axillary draining lymph nodes of breast cancer patients. The sequenced sample consisted of axillary lymph node tissue. The origin of the receptors is a female donor with breast cancer. Some clones in this sample may be carry-over from other donors' samples.

This clonotype was counted at least ten times. The chain combines TRBV19 with TRBJ2-3; weak D call: TRBD2 (6 bases). Looked up from germline, CDR1 is LNHDA and CDR2 is SQIVND (reference sequence). Trimming left V 5 bases short and J 0 bases short, with 12 bases between. The CDR3 is 15 amino acids. The CDR3 DNA sequence: TGTGCCAGTAGTCTCCCCGGGACTAGCACAGATACGCAGTATTTT. This gives the protein CASSLPGTSTDTQYF.

Remarks on this clonotype: One end of the junction does not line up with germline, which may come from a read error. The rearrangement links TRBV2 to TRBJ2-6; no reliable D call. The CDR3 runs 12 residues. From germline, CDR1 is SNHLY and CDR2 FYNNEI. Here the CDR3 DNA reads TGTGCCAGCAGTACAGCGAGCAACACTGAAGCTTTC. It codes for CASSTASNTEAF.

The chain employs TRBV7-8 and TRBJ1-6; possible D gene TRBD1, 6 bases. Germline CDR1 SGHVS, CDR2 FQNEAQ. V was pared by 4 bases and J by 10 bases, with 14 bases between. CDR3 length: 14 amino acids. CDR3: CASSSSGGGSPLHF. CDR3 nucleotide sequence: TGTGCCAGCAGCTCATCAGGAGGGGGATCACCCCTCCACTTT.

As regards this clonotype: This CDR3 fails to terminate in the conserved phenylalanine or tryptophan, so it likely reflects a read error. The chain joins TRBV14 to TRBJ2-1, with TRBD2 matching 12 bases. V gave up 4 bases and J gave up 6 bases; unmatched junction bases: 10. The CDR3 is made up of 17 amino acids. CDR1 is SGHDN, CDR2 FVKESK, per germline. CDR3 nucleotides: TGTGCCAGCAGCCGCCAACTCCTAGCGGGAGGGGGCAATGAGCAGTTCCTC. This codes for CASSRQLLAGGGNEQFL.

This clonotype was seen at least ten times. J is TRBJ2-7 and V is TRBV10-2; no clear D. Germline lookup yields CDR1 WSHSY and CDR2 SAAADI. Trimming pared 8 bases from V and 1 base from J, leaving 15 bases between. The CDR3 is 14 amino acids. The CDR3 nucleotides read TGCGCCAGCGCCGTGATGAGATTATCCTACGAGCAGTACTTC. This translates into CASAVMRLSYEQYF.

With regard to this clonotype: As the CDR3 is not closed by the conserved phenylalanine or tryptophan, this likely results from a read error. The chain uses TRBV20-1 and TRBJ1-6, with D uncertain. Germline lookup yields CDR1 DFQATT and CDR2 SNEGSKA (reference sequence). The V and J ends lost 5 bases and 0 bases respectively, with 14 bases between them. The CDR3 consists of 16 residues. CDR3 residues: CSASRGQSSYNSPLHL. The DNA for the CDR3 is TGCAGTGCTTCCCGGGGTCAGAGCTCCTATAATTCACCCCTCCACCTT.

Concerning this clonotype: The DNA is omitted, as the CDR3 cannot be located on it reliably, and the CDR3 follows TCRdb's listing. V gene TRBV7-2 combines with J gene TRBJ2-3; TRBD1, as called in the table, went unchecked against the DNA. The germline CDR1 and CDR2 sequences are SGHTA and FQGNSA. Both ends counted, the CDR3 spans 21 residues. The chain's CDR3 is CASSFYICSATTGSRTDTQYF.

This clonotype was recorded at least ten times. This sequence joins TRBV14 and TRBJ2-7; TRBD1 or TRBD2 may be the D gene (5 bases each). This CDR3 comprises 14 residues. Looked up from germline, CDR1 is SGHDN and CDR2 is FVKESK. The V end lost 4 bases, the J end lost 6 bases, and 16 bases lay between the germline ends. CDR3 residues: CASSLRDPLLEQYF. The CDR3 region has the DNA TGTGCCAGCAGCCTCCGGGACCCGCTACTCGAGCAGTACTTC.

About this clonotype itself: A much larger clone lies a single base off, so this may be a read error. This rearrangement joins TRBV5-1 to TRBJ2-5; no definite D call. Germline CDR1 SGHRS, CDR2 YFSETQ. The germline V and J ends were trimmed by 5 bases and 5 bases, with 10 bases remaining between them. The CDR3 length is 12 residues. CDR3 residues: CASRGLGETQYF. The CDR3 DNA is TGCGCCAGCAGGGGTTTAGGTGAGACCCAGTACTTC. Variable domain in full (rest from reference TRBV5-1 and TRBJ2-5): KAGVTQTPRYLIKTRGQQVTLSCSPISGHRSVSWYQQTPGQGLQFLFEYFSETQRNKGNFPGRFSGRQFSNSRSEMNVSTLELGDSALYLCASRGLGETQYFGPGTRLLVL.

The CDR3 DNA follows: TGTGCCAGCAGCTTAGTGGGGGGTGGAAACGTCCTGACTTTC. Amino acid sequence: CASSLVGGGNVLTF. This rearrangement joins TRBV7-8 to TRBJ2-6; D might be TRBD2 (6 bases). Germline assignment: CDR1 SGHVS and CDR2 FQNEAQ. The V gene lost 1 base and the J gene lost 10 bases, with 11 bases spanning the gap. CDR3 length equals 14 residues.

This chain joins TRBV2 and TRBJ1-4; possible D gene TRBD1, 6 bases. The CDR3 contains 15 residues. Per germline, CDR1 SNHLY and CDR2 FYNNEI. Between the trimmed V and J ends, which lost 4 bases and 8 bases, there was a span of 17 bases. CDR3 sequence: CASSGSGAQGEKLFF. The CDR3 DNA reads as TGTGCCAGCAGTGGGTCAGGGGCCCAGGGGGAAAAACTGTTTTTT.

This clonotype came up a few times. The rearrangement links TRBV12-3 or TRBV12-4 to TRBJ2-7; possibly TRBD1 or TRBD2 for D (5 bases each). This CDR3 comprises 13 residues. V gave up 11 bases and J gave up 5 bases, with 19 bases separating them. Here the CDR3 reads CAGKYYGANEQYF. The CDR3 coding sequence is TGTGCCGGAAAGTACTACGGGGCGAACGAGCAGTACTTC.

A word on this clonotype: A much larger clone differs from this one at a single base, so this may be a read error. The rearrangement uses TRBV6-1 and TRBJ2-7; D call uncertain. The V end lost 10 bases, the J end lost 3 bases, and 10 bases lay between the germline ends. The CDR3 is made up of 11 amino acids. The germline gives CDR1 MNHNS, CDR2 SASEGT. CDR3 DNA sequence: TGTGCCATCGGGCCTTACTACGAGCAGTACTTC. This gives the protein CAIGPYYEQYF.

This chain joins TRBV19 and TRBJ1-4; weak D call: TRBD1 (5 bases). This CDR3 spans 14 amino acids. V lost 4 bases and J lost 8, with 14 bases in between. Germline lookup yields CDR1 LNHDA and CDR2 SQIVND (reference sequence). The CDR3 loop is CASSNQGRDEKLFF. Here the CDR3 DNA reads TGTGCCAGTAGTAATCAGGGAAGGGACGAAAAACTGTTTTTT.

With respect to this clonotype: A clone one base away is much larger, so this may be a read error. The chain is built from TRBV6-5 and TRBJ1-2; D is undetermined. Germline CDR1 and CDR2: MNHEY and SVGAGI. The germline V and J ends were trimmed by 7 bases and 8 bases, with 14 bases remaining between them. CDR3 size: 12 residues. The CDR3 reads CASTHKMGGYTF. The CDR3 region has the DNA TGTGCCAGCACACACAAAATGGGGGGCTACACCTTC.

This clonotype was seen at least ten times. The rearrangement joins TRBV11-2 to TRBJ1-4, with D unresolved. CDR1 and CDR2 (germline): SGHAT, FQNNGV. V was pared by 4 bases and J by 8 bases, with 20 bases between. The CDR3 covers 16 residues. The CDR3 nucleotides are TGTGCCAGCAGCTATCGAAGACCGGGTTCCCTGGAAAAACTGTTTTTT. Translated: CASSYRRPGSLEKLFF.

This clonotype was counted ten times or more. The chain is built from TRBV2 and TRBJ2-3; D gene ambiguous. This CDR3 comprises 16 residues. In germline, CDR1 is SNHLY, CDR2 FYNNEI. Trimming took 5 bases from V and 2 from J, leaving 17 bases between them. CDR3 region: CASSQTRTDPTDTQYF. The CDR3 DNA sequence: TGTGCCAGCAGTCAGACACGTACAGATCCCACAGATACGCAGTATTTT.

This clonotype was counted many times. The rearrangement links TRBV5-1 to TRBJ2-1; perhaps TRBD1 as D (8 bases). The CDR3 is made up of 15 amino acids. V lost 3 bases to trimming and J lost 5 bases, with 15 bases between them. Germline V gene data show CDR1 as SGHRS and CDR2 as YFSETQ. This CDR3 reads CASSSQGGGNNEQFF. The CDR3 nucleotides are TGCGCCAGCAGCTCACAGGGGGGGGGTAACAATGAGCAGTTCTTC. The full variable domain, with the rest looked up from reference TRBV5-1 and TRBJ2-1, is KAGVTQTPRYLIKTRGQQVTLSCSPISGHRSVSWYQQTPGQGLQFLFEYFSETQRNKGNFPGRFSGRQFSNSRSEMNVSTLELGDSALYLCASSSQGGGNNEQFFGPGTRLTVL.

This clonotype occurred many times. J is TRBJ2-5 and V is TRBV2; TRBD1 aligns across 7 bases. J was trimmed by 5 bases and V by 4 bases; bases with no gene match: 7. Germline CDR1 reads SNHLY; CDR2 reads FYNNEI. CDR3 length: 14 amino acids. The CDR3 DNA follows: TGTGCCAGCAGTGGGACAGGTTCCGTCGAGACCCAGTACTTC. It is translated as CASSGTGSVETQYF. The complete variable domain, with remaining parts taken from reference TRBV2 and TRBJ2-5, reads EPEVTQTPSHQVTQMGQEVILRCVPISNHLYFYWYRQILGQKVEFLVSFYNNEISEKSEIFDDQFSVERPDGSNFTLKIRSTKLEDSAMYFCASSGTGSVETQYFGPGTRLLVL.

The rearrangement uses TRBV24-1 and TRBJ1-6; perhaps TRBD1 as D (6 bases). The CDR3 contains 13 residues. Per germline, CDR1 KGHDR and CDR2 SFDVKD. The V and J ends lost 4 bases and 6 bases respectively, with 6 bases between them. CDR3 sequence (DNA): TGTGCCACCAGTGAACAGGGTAATTCACCCCTCCACTTT. It specifies CATSEQGNSPLHF.

As regards this clonotype: This could be a read error, since a much larger clone is one nucleotide away. This sequence joins TRBV5-4 and TRBJ2-3; TRBD1 might be the D (6 bases). The CDR3 is made up of 14 amino acids. The germline V gene has CDR1 SGHNT and CDR2 YYREEE (reference sequence). The CDR3, as DNA: TGTGCCAGCGGCTTAGGGGGTCGATCAGATACGCAGTATTTT. Protein: CASGLGGRSDTQYF.

This clonotype has a handful of counts. The rearrangement uses TRBV5-4 and TRBJ2-4; no clear D gene. This CDR3 has 13 amino acids. Trimming removed 0 bases at V and 8 bases at J, with 9 bases between. CDR1 is SGHNT, CDR2 YYREEE, per germline (reference sequence). CDR3 coding DNA: TGTGCCAGCAGCTTGGAACGATTGGACATTCAGTACTTC. This encodes CASSLERLDIQYF.

V is TRBV10-1 and J is TRBJ2-1, with TRBD1 identical over 9 bases. V gave up 0 bases and J gave up 6 bases; unmatched junction bases: 6. Per germline, CDR1 WNHNN and CDR2 SYGVQD (reference sequence). The CDR3 totals 16 residues. The CDR3, as DNA: TGCGCCAGCAGTGAGTCGGGGACAGGGACCCTCAATGAGCAGTTCTTC. Residues: CASSESGTGTLNEQFF.

This clonotype occurred many times. The chain recombines TRBV20-1 with TRBJ1-5; D possibly corresponds to TRBD1 (6 bases). In germline, CDR1 is DFQATT, CDR2 SNEGSKA (reference sequence). The V and J ends lost 4 bases and 6 bases respectively, with 13 bases between them. This CDR3 has 13 amino acids. Written as DNA, the CDR3 is TGCAGTGCTAACCAGGGGAGAAGTCAGCCCCAGCATTTT. Amino acids: CSANQGRSQPQHF.

There are many counts of this clonotype. The CDR3 region is CAWSLTSYEQYF. DNA of the CDR3: TGTGCCTGGAGTCTAACCTCCTACGAGCAGTACTTC. This chain connects TRBV30 to TRBJ2-7; no reliable D call. In germline, CDR1 is GTSNPN, CDR2 SVGIG (reference sequence). There are 12 residues in the CDR3. Trimming left V 2 bases short and J 0 bases short, with 5 bases between. Supplemented by reference TRBV30 and TRBJ2-7, the full variable domain reads SQTIHQWPATLVQPVGSPLSLECTVEGTSNPNLYWYRQAAGRGLQLLFYSVGIGQISSEVPQNLSASRPQDRQFILSSKKLLLSDSGFYLCAWSLTSYEQYFGPGTRLTVT.

This clonotype was detected ten times or more. This chain joins TRBV20-1 and TRBJ1-5; 7 nucleotides agree with TRBD1. J gave up 2 bases and V 2 bases, and 3 bases lay outside the gene matches. CDR3 length equals 14 residues. Germline-derived CDR1 and CDR2 are DFQATT and SNEGSKA (reference sequence). CDR3 residues: CSARPTGGNQPQHF. In DNA form, the CDR3 reads TGCAGTGCTAGACCTACAGGGGGCAATCAGCCCCAGCATTTT.

This chain uses TRBV29-1 with TRBJ1-1, with D hard to call. Germline CDR1 is SQVTM and CDR2 is ANQGSEA. CDR3 length: 15 amino acids. With 1 base removed from V and 2 bases from J, the gap between germline ends came to 14 bases. CDR3 protein: CSVEVPGFINTEAFF. The CDR3 DNA reads TGCAGCGTTGAAGTCCCTGGATTCATAAACACTGAAGCTTTCTTT.

This chain links TRBV20-1 with TRBJ2-3; TRBD2 matches at 16 bases. Per germline, CDR1 DFQATT and CDR2 SNEGSKA (reference sequence). Trimming removed 6 bases from V and 3 bases from J; junction bases left unmatched: 15. There are 19 residues in the CDR3. In DNA form, the CDR3 reads TGCAGTGCACGGGCCGGGACTAGCGGGAGGGCCCCCGGGACAGATACGCAGTATTTT. Translation: CSARAGTSGRAPGTDTQYF.

This clonotype has just a few counts. This may stem from a read error, because a much larger clone lies one nucleotide away. The rearrangement links TRBV5-4 to TRBJ2-3, with TRBD1 identical over 7 bases. Germline CDR1 SGHNT, CDR2 YYREEE (reference sequence). This CDR3 has 15 residues. The CDR3 coding sequence is TGTGCCAGCAGCTTAGGGGGAGCTAGGACAGGTACGCAGTATTTT. This translates into CASSLGGARTGTQYF.

The chain uses TRBV11-2 and TRBJ2-5; maybe TRBD1 (6 bases). The CDR3 sequence is 16 residues long. Trimming removed 8 bases at V and 3 bases at J, with 22 bases between. Germline V gene sequence: CDR1 SGHAT, CDR2 FQNNGV. The chain's CDR3 is CASRGSGTSGEETQYF. The CDR3 nucleotides are TGTGCCAGCCGGGGCTCTGGGACGTCAGGGGAAGAGACCCAGTACTTC.